Each of the 19 T cell receptor beta chains below was sequenced from the same sample in a study of synovial regulatory T cells in juvenile arthritis. Their specific antigens are unknown. Produced via immunoSEQ multiplex PCR; TCRdb's table is partial and in-frame only. The sample data list over 7,500 clones. Study-level points and caveats: Compared with other blood Treg cells, inflammation-associated Treg cells had reduced TCR diversity.

Sequenced: Treg cells from blood. Specified subset: HLA-DR+ inflammation-associated blood Treg cells. The source of these receptors is a donor aged 2-35 years with juvenile idiopathic arthritis.

The rearrangement links TRBV6-5 to TRBJ2-5; TCRdb's assignment of TRBD1 cannot be checked, as there is no DNA. From germline, CDR1 is MNHEY and CDR2 SVGAGI. The CDR3 sequence is 14 residues long. Only the protein is on record. CDR3 amino acids: CASSGHRARETQYF.

V gene TRBV15 combines with J gene TRBJ2-5; TCRdb's D call, TRBD2, is unchecked because there is no DNA. CDR1 LNHNV and CDR2 YYDKDF come from the germline V gene (reference sequence). This CDR3 comprises 14 residues. The nucleotide record is missing. CDR3 sequence reads: CATSRGGGSKTQYF.

V and J are TRBV10-3 and TRBJ2-7. Germline V gene data show CDR1 as ENHRY and CDR2 as SYGVKD. The CDR3 totals 12 residues. No DNA accompanies this entry. The CDR3: CAIGAGPYEQYF.

By frequency, this clone is medium-sized. This rearrangement joins TRBV4-1 to TRBJ2-3; TCRdb gives TRBD2 as the D gene, but with no DNA this cannot be confirmed. Germline lookup yields CDR1 MGHRA and CDR2 YSYEKL. CDR3 length: 15 residues. The protein alone is recorded here. The CDR3 sequence is CASSQLTAMRDTQYF.

The chain employs TRBV7-9 and TRBJ2-7; TCRdb's D gene call, TRBD2, goes unchecked for lack of DNA. The V gene's germline CDR1 is SEHNR and CDR2 FQNEAQ (reference sequence). The length of the CDR3 is 15 residues. There is no recorded DNA. The CDR3 spells CASSLPSGRVYEQYF.

The gene calls are TRBV19 and TRBJ1-2; TCRdb's D call of TRBD1 is untestable without DNA. The CDR3 runs to 12 residues. No DNA has been recorded. Germline assignment: CDR1 LNHDA and CDR2 SQIVND (reference sequence). The CDR3 sequence is CASTTGVAGYTF.

V gene TRBV27 combines with J gene TRBJ2-2. This CDR3 has 15 amino acids. The record lacks a DNA sequence. The V gene's germline CDR1 is MNHEY and CDR2 SMNVEV (reference sequence). The CDR3 here is CASSLGPENTGELFF.

V and J are TRBV5-5 and TRBJ1-6. The CDR3 sequence is 15 residues long. No DNA sequence was recorded. In germline, CDR1 is SGHKS, CDR2 YYEKEE (reference sequence). CDR3 loop: CASVREGASATPLHF.

This chain links TRBV6-4 with TRBJ2-3; TCRdb designates TRBD2, a call that cannot be tested without DNA. This CDR3 spans 15 amino acids. DNA is not recorded here. Germline assignment: CDR1 MRHNA and CDR2 SNTAGT. CDR3 loop: CASSDGTSGGDTQYF.

The rearrangement joins TRBV30 to TRBJ1-2. This CDR3 has 13 amino acids. No nucleotide data were recorded. Germline V gives CDR1 GTSNPN, CDR2 SVGIG (reference sequence). The CDR3 is CAWSAGGGSGYTF.

The genes are TRBV9 and TRBJ2-5; TCRdb lists TRBD1, though no DNA is available to test this call. This CDR3 is built from 15 residues. No coding sequence is recorded. Germline-derived CDR1 and CDR2 are SGDLS and YYNGEE. CDR3 protein: CASSDRTGTKETQYF.

The rearrangement links TRBV28 to TRBJ2-7; the D gene TCRdb calls, TRBD2, cannot be checked with no DNA. This CDR3 has 13 amino acids. DNA for this receptor is not on file. CDR1 is MDHEN, CDR2 SYDVKM, per germline. The CDR3 loop reads CASSVGLNYEQYF.

The chain recombines TRBV30 with TRBJ2-1. CDR1 and CDR2 from the germline V gene are GTSNPN and SVGIG (reference sequence). The CDR3 contains 15 residues. The entry carries no DNA sequence. The CDR3 loop reads CAWSVGQTGNNEQFF.

The rearrangement links TRBV5-6 to TRBJ2-7; TCRdb lists TRBD2, though no DNA is available to test this call. There are 13 residues in the CDR3. Only the protein is available. Germline assignment: CDR1 SGHDT and CDR2 YYEEEE. The CDR3 loop reads CASSLADYREQYF. Full variable domain (rest looked up from reference TRBV5-6 and TRBJ2-7): DAGVTQSPTHLIKTRGQQVTLRCSPKSGHDTVSWYQQALGQGPQFIFQYYEEEERQRGNFPDRFSGHQFPNYSSELNVNALLLGDSALYLCASSLADYREQYFGPGTRLTVT.

This rearrangement joins TRBV11-1 to TRBJ1-1. Germline V CDR1 and CDR2: SGHAT, FQDESV (reference sequence). CDR3 length: 19 residues. The record lacks a DNA sequence. CDR3 sequence: CASSAIFQFIGPANTEAFF.

The chain recombines TRBV29-1 with TRBJ1-3; TCRdb's D call, TRBD1, is unchecked because there is no DNA. The CDR3 is made up of 16 amino acids. This entry has no DNA. Germline CDR1 reads SQVTM; CDR2 reads ANQGSEA. This chain's CDR3 is CSVEGQGYSSGNTIYF.

V gene TRBV6-5 combines with J gene TRBJ2-1; TCRdb names TRBD2, which stays unverified in the absence of DNA. Germline assignment: CDR1 MNHEY and CDR2 SVGAGI. This CDR3 region has 16 residues. No DNA accompanies this entry. Here the CDR3 reads CASSYASGLSYNEQFF.

The CDR3 loop is CASSPLPGRVNWEQFF. V usage is TRBV4-1 and J usage is TRBJ2-1. The CDR3 loop spans 16 amino acids. DNA is not on record. Germline loops: CDR1 MGHRA, CDR2 YSYEKL.

This rearrangement joins TRBV5-6 to TRBJ2-7; the D call from TCRdb, TRBD1, cannot be confirmed without DNA. The V gene's germline CDR1 is SGHDT and CDR2 YYEEEE. This CDR3 has 13 residues. No DNA is recorded. The CDR3 region is CASSGDTFYEQYF.